This paragraph covers one T cell receptor (beta chain) sequence. Repertoires were generated with immunoSEQ multiplex PCR, while TCRdb's copy carries only in-frame clones and drops some. The table includes tens of thousands of clones, 70% to 90% detected once. Germline V gene lookup returns CDR1 SGHRS and CDR2 YFSETQ. V lost 4 bases and J lost 2; bases outside the gene matches: 9. This CDR3 comprises 15 residues. The data are from a study of blood T cell repertoires in COVID-19. The TCR originated in a human donor in a cohort sampled during active COVID-19. This sequence joins TRBV5-1 and TRBJ2-7, with 7 bases fitting TRBD1. Source material: peripheral blood. The chain's CDR3 is CASSPGQVHAYEQYF. As DNA, the CDR3 is TGCGCCAGCAGCCCCGGACAGGTACACGCCTACGAGCAGTACTTC. The whole variable domain, filled in from reference TRBV5-1 and TRBJ2-7, reads KAGVTQTPRYLIKTRGQQVTLSCSPISGHRSVSWYQQTPGQGLQFLFEYFSETQRNKGNFPGRFSGRQFSNSRSEMNVSTLELGDSALYLCASSPGQVHAYEQYFGPGTRLTVT.